The clone carrying this TCR beta chain was recorded at least ten times. Three rounds of nested PCR, following a modified ARM-PCR protocol, produced the TCRbeta library. TCRdb processed the multiplex PCR reads anew with MiXCR; each CDR3 protein has one entry. The sample lists 85,000 or so distinct CDR3 sequences; roughly 77% were seen once. The source of the sample is a study of tumor and adjacent non-tumor tissue in lung cancer. No cell sorting was done before RNA was extracted from the tissue. The normal lung tissue was taken more than 3 cm from the tumor edge. This CDR3 region has 14 residues. Germline loops: CDR1 MNHNS, CDR2 SASEGT. The V and J ends lost 2 bases and 13 bases, in that order; junction bases with no gene match: 10.

The chain carries TRBV6-1 and TRBJ1-4; TRBD1 aligns across 7 bases. This TCR came from a woman between 45 and 65 years old with non-small cell lung cancer. The sequenced sample consisted of distant non-tumor lung tissue. The CDR3 DNA is TGTGCCAGCAGTGAAAGGCTCCTCCAGGGGGGACTGTTTTTT. Its translation: CASSERLLQGGLFF.